The following is a T cell receptor beta chain sequence with its context. The antigen is undetermined. Germline assignment: CDR1 GTSNPN and CDR2 SVGIG (reference sequence). Trimming stripped 0 bases from V and 0 bases from J, with 6 bases between. The CDR3 has 14 amino acids. The data were produced by immunoSEQ multiplex PCR, yet TCRdb's version contains in-frame clones alone and is incomplete. The table includes over 100,000 clones, about 88% detected once. Healthy donors had no documented immune events, such as infections, while sampled. The data belong to a study of identifying expanded T cells in peripheral blood. Points from the study as a whole: Variance in clone template counts between approximately two-week samples significantly increased with total template count across all healthy donors. Differentially abundant clones: 0.95 to 1.5 between replicates, about 15 at roughly 13 days, more than 18 at four.

The TCR originated in a person between 18 and 75 years old in good health. The specimen was blood. The J gene is TRBJ1-5, the V gene TRBV30; D gene unclear. CDR3 sequence reads: CAWSVRVSNQPQHF. The CDR3 coding sequence is TGTGCCTGGAGTGTACGGGTTAGCAATCAGCCCCAGCATTTT.